A selection of T cell receptor beta chains follows, all from one sample in a study of vaccination effects on CD4 cells after COVID-19. Only in-frame clones appear in the TCRdb table, and some are missing; sequencing was by immunoSEQ multiplex PCR. The repertoire holds about 20,000 clones, about 65% seen once, with approximately 8.5% in the top ten. No antigen has been identified for these receptors. The source material was CD4+ T cells from PBMCs cultured with HCoV-NL63 spike peptides, sampled before COVID-19 vaccination. These receptors all stem from a human donor who received a COVID-19 vaccine. CDR3s include the opening cysteine and the closing phenylalanine or tryptophan. The D gene is left open where the match is weak. A row's size may be missing; if present it is once, few, many or a size class.

v_call	clone_size	j_call	d_call	cdr3_length	cdr3_nt	cdr3_aa
TRBV10-1	NA	TRBJ1-3	NA	14	TGCGCCAGCAAGGTGAGAGGGCCTGGAAACACCATATATTTT	CASKVRGPGNTIYF
TRBV7-9	NA	TRBJ1-6	NA	14	TGTGCCAGCAGCTTAGTTAGTACGGGTTCACCCCTCCACTTT	CASSLVSTGSPLHF
TRBV10-1	NA	TRBJ2-5	NA	13	TGCGCCAGCAGGGGCCAGGGAGGGGGGACCCAGTACTTC	CASRGQGGGTQYF
TRBV6-5	NA	TRBJ2-3	NA	14	TGTGCCAGCAGTTACGGCCTGACAAGAGATACGCAGTATTTT	CASSYGLTRDTQYF
TRBV4-1	few	TRBJ1-5	NA	15	TGCGCCAGCAGCCAAGGAGGGTTTGGCAATCAGCCCCAGCATTTT	CASSQGGFGNQPQHF
TRBV12-5	NA	TRBJ1-2	NA	20	TGTGCTAGTGGTTTGGCTGTAGGGTCCGGGACAACCCCTTTGTCGGGGGGCTACACCTTC	CASGLAVGSGTTPLSGGYTF
TRBV12-3/TRBV12-4	NA	TRBJ1-6	NA	13	TGTGCCAGCAGACAGGGAGATAATTCACCCCTCCACTTT	CASRQGDNSPLHF
TRBV29-1	NA	TRBJ1-1	TRBD1	15	TGCAGCGTTCCGGGACCCTCAGGGGGGAACACTGAAGCTTTCTTT	CSVPGPSGGNTEAFF
TRBV3-1/TRBV3-2	NA	TRBJ2-7	TRBD1	15	TGTGCCAGCAGAGGAGCACGAGGGGGCAGTTACGAGCAGTACTTC	CASRGARGGSYEQYF
TRBV5-6	NA	TRBJ2-3	TRBD2	19	TGTGCCAGCAGCTGGGAGGGACTGCCATTACCGACTAGCACAGATACGCAGTATTTT	CASSWEGLPLPTSTDTQYF
TRBV15	few	TRBJ1-6	NA	15	TGTGCCACCAGTCCCGATGTGGCAGGAAATTCACCCCTCCACTTT	CATSPDVAGNSPLHF
TRBV4-2	NA	TRBJ1-4	TRBD1	16	TGTGCCAGCAGCCTACAAGGACAGGGGGGATATGAAAAACTGTTTTTT	CASSLQGQGGYEKLFF
TRBV6-4	NA	TRBJ2-3	NA	14	TGTGCCAGCAGTGACAGGGGGAGCACAGATACGCAGTATTTT	CASSDRGSTDTQYF
TRBV11-3	NA	TRBJ2-3	NA	12	TGTGCCAGCAGCAAAGGTCCGGATACGCAGTATTTT	CASSKGPDTQYF
TRBV7-9	few	TRBJ2-4	NA	16	TGTGCCAGCAGCTCAGCACCTAAGGGACGGGGAAACATTCAGTACTTC	CASSSAPKGRGNIQYF
TRBV12-3/TRBV12-4	NA	TRBJ2-5	NA	13	TGTGCCAGCAGCCTGCGGGACGGAGAGACCCAGTACTTC	CASSLRDGETQYF
TRBV5-1	NA	TRBJ2-5	TRBD2	17	TGCGCCAGCAGCCCCGGGGCGCGGGGGGCTCTACAAGAGACCCAGTACTTC	CASSPGARGALQETQYF
TRBV6-4	NA	TRBJ2-7	NA	15	TGTGCCAGCAGTGACGGGAGTAGAGAAACCTACGAGCAGTACTTC	CASSDGSRETYEQYF
TRBV10-3	medium-sized	TRBJ1-5	NA	17	TGTGCCATCAGTGGAGGGTTGGAGGCAGGGTCATATCAGCCCCAGCATTTT	CAISGGLEAGSYQPQHF
TRBV18	once	TRBJ2-6	TRBD1	19	TGTGCCAGCTCACCCGGGACAGGGGGATCGCCCTCTGGGGCCAACGTCCTGACTTTC	CASSPGTGGSPSGANVLTF
TRBV11-2	NA	TRBJ2-7	TRBD1	13	TGTGCCAGCAGCTTAGAGACCCGGGACAGCGGAATCTTC	CASSLETRDSGIF
TRBV30	NA	TRBJ1-6	NA	13	TGTGCCTGGAGTGGAGGGGGGAGAGGACCCCTCCACTTT	CAWSGGGRGPLHF
TRBV6-5	NA	TRBJ1-2	NA	14	TGTGCCAGCAGCCGAATCCCAGCTAACTATGGCTACACCTTC	CASSRIPANYGYTF
TRBV5-4	NA	TRBJ1-1	TRBD1	15	TGTGCCAGCAGCTTGGGACAGGGTATGAACACTGAAGCTTTCTTT	CASSLGQGMNTEAFF
TRBV5-6	NA	TRBJ2-7	TRBD2	15	TGTGCCAGCAGCTTGATCGGCGGGAGGGCCTACGAGCAGTACTTC	CASSLIGGRAYEQYF
TRBV6-4	NA	TRBJ1-6	NA	14	TGTGCCAGCAGTGTTACCCCAGGGAATTCACCCCTCCACTTT	CASSVTPGNSPLHF
TRBV15	NA	TRBJ2-1	NA	15	TGTGCCACCAGCAGAGCGGCGGGCTCCTACAATGAGCAGTTCTTC	CATSRAAGSYNEQFF
TRBV18	NA	TRBJ1-1	NA	14	TGTGCCAGCTCACCCTACGACGGGAACACTGAAGCTTTCTTT	CASSPYDGNTEAFF
TRBV10-3	NA	TRBJ2-1	TRBD2	13	TGTGCCAGCGGGACTAGCGGCTACAATGAGCAGTTCTTC	CASGTSGYNEQFF
TRBV5-4	NA	TRBJ2-1	TRBD1	15	TGTGCCAGCAGCGCAGACAGGGCCCCCTACAATGAGCAGTTCTTC	CASSADRAPYNEQFF
TRBV27	NA	TRBJ1-2	NA	13	TGTGCCAGCAGTACTCTTAGTAGGAATGGCTACACCTTC	CASSTLSRNGYTF
TRBV30	few	TRBJ1-1	TRBD1	14	TGTGCCTGGAGAAGGGGGCGCTCGGCCACTGAAGCTTTCTTT	CAWRRGRSATEAFF
TRBV9	NA	TRBJ2-3	NA	15	TGTGCCAGCAGCGTAGTCTCCTCGGGCACAGATACGCAGTATTTT	CASSVVSSGTDTQYF